Below are 3 T cell receptor beta chains sequenced from a single sample in a study of T cells in Graves' hyperthyroidism and ophthalmopathy. Researchers amplified the TCR beta CDR3 regions from RNA transcripts. TCR CDR3 underwent first-round RT-PCR with the HTBI primer set. MiXCR was run by TCRdb on the multiplex PCR reads, yielding one entry per CDR3 protein. The sample carries about 660,000 distinct CDR3 sequences, 45% recorded once. Sequencing was done on a sample of peripheral blood or thyroid tissue (not recorded which). These receptors came from an adult man with Graves' disease, either hyperthyroidism or ophthalmopathy (not recorded which).

As regards this clonotype: Relative to the germline gene, one junction end is altered; a read error may explain this. V is TRBV7-9 and J is TRBJ2-7; D gene ambiguous. The CDR3 spans 15 residues. The germline CDR1 and CDR2 sequences are SEHNR and FQNEAQ (reference sequence). CDR3 in DNA: TGTGCCAACAGCTTAGGGTCGGTCAGATCCTACGAGCAGTACTTC. Encoded protein: CANSLGSVRSYEQYF.

The DNA of the CDR3 is TGTGCTAGTGGTTTGAGCGTTCTTCCGACTCGAAACACCATATATTTT. Residues: CASGLSVLPTRNTIYF. The genes are TRBV12-5 and TRBJ1-3; D unresolved. The length of the CDR3 is 16 residues. CDR1 and CDR2 from the germline V gene are LGHNT and FRNRAP. Trimming stripped 2 bases from V and 5 bases from J, with 16 bases between. The entire variable domain, with the rest obtained from reference TRBV12-5 and TRBJ1-3, is as follows: DARVTQTPRHKVTEMGQEVTMRCQPILGHNTVFWYRQTMMQGLELLAYFRNRAPLDDSGMPKDRFSAEMPDATLATLKIQPSEPRDSAVYFCASGLSVLPTRNTIYFGEGSWLTVV.

This rearrangement joins TRBV7-4 to TRBJ2-2; the D gene is possibly TRBD1 (5 bases). The CDR3 has 15 amino acids. Germline values: CDR1 SGHVT, CDR2 SQSDAQ. V dropped 6 bases and J dropped 1 base, with 12 bases sitting between them. CDR3 bases: TGTGCCAGCAGTTACGGCGGACAGAACACCGGGGAGCTGTTTTTT. Protein sequence: CASSYGGQNTGELFF.